This is a list of T cell receptor beta chains from one sample in a study of blood T cells in healthy people across ages. From the 5' RACE reads, TCRdb called clonotypes with MiXCR, one entry per CDR3 protein. Of more than 750,000 distinct CDR3 sequences listed, approximately 32% are singletons. The data also belong to a second study, concerning T cells of mothers and their children.

Sequencing input: blood. The receptors derive from a woman between 40 and 55 years old in good health. Both conserved end residues are part of each CDR3. Each record gives: clone size, D gene, J gene, V gene, CDR3 protein, CDR3 DNA. A D gene is named only where the DNA matches it firmly. Clone size appears in some rows only: once, few, many, or a class for an expanded clone.

abundance: many
d_gene: TRBD1
j_gene: TRBJ1-2
v_gene: TRBV6-5
CDR3aa: CASSRDRIYGYTF
CDR3nt: TGTGCCAGCAGTCGGGACAGAATCTATGGCTACACCTTC

abundance: NA
d_gene: NA
j_gene: TRBJ1-5
v_gene: TRBV28
CDR3aa: CAGSKSINQPQHF
CDR3nt: TGTGCCGGGTCCAAGAGTATCAATCAGCCCCAGCATTTT

abundance: NA
d_gene: TRBD1
j_gene: TRBJ1-1
v_gene: TRBV5-1
CDR3aa: CASRTGGFGPGFF
CDR3nt: TGCGCCAGCAGAACAGGGGGCTTTGGACCAGGTTTCTTT

abundance: few
d_gene: TRBD1
j_gene: TRBJ2-1
v_gene: TRBV5-1
CDR3aa: CASSPVPGGGLCNEQFF
CDR3nt: TGCGCCAGCAGCCCGGTCCCAGGGGGTGGCTTGTGCAATGAGCAGTTCTTC

abundance: NA
d_gene: TRBD2
j_gene: TRBJ2-7
v_gene: TRBV7-2
CDR3aa: CASSLSGGLGPQYF
CDR3nt: TGTGCCAGCAGCCTCTCCGGGGGGTTAGGGCCCCAGTACTTC

abundance: NA
d_gene: NA
j_gene: TRBJ2-7
v_gene: TRBV6-4
CDR3aa: CASSGFPPGASTDTQYF
CDR3nt: TGTGCCAGCAGTGGCTTTCCTCCCGGGGCTAGCACAGATACGCAGTACTTC

abundance: NA
d_gene: NA
j_gene: TRBJ1-4
v_gene: TRBV2
CDR3aa: CASSDSETEREKLFF
CDR3nt: TGTGCCAGCAGTGACTCGGAGACGGAGCGGGAAAAACTGTTTTTT

abundance: many
d_gene: NA
j_gene: TRBJ2-1
v_gene: TRBV15
CDR3aa: CATSRERQGSYNEQFF
CDR3nt: TGTGCCACCAGCAGAGAGCGGCAGGGCTCCTACAATGAGCAGTTCTTC

abundance: NA
d_gene: TRBD2
j_gene: TRBJ2-7
v_gene: TRBV4-1
CDR3aa: CASSPPGGSGGTYEQYF
CDR3nt: TGCGCCAGCAGCCCCCCCGGTGGTAGCGGGGGTACCTACGAGCAGTACTTC

abundance: NA
d_gene: TRBD1
j_gene: TRBJ2-5
v_gene: TRBV20-1
CDR3aa: CSADEHGQGGTQYF
CDR3nt: TGCAGTGCTGACGAACACGGACAGGGCGGGACCCAGTACTTC

abundance: many
d_gene: NA
j_gene: TRBJ2-7
v_gene: TRBV28
CDR3aa: CASSLLYSRTREAYEQYF
CDR3nt: TGTGCCAGCAGTTTATTATATTCCCGGACAAGGGAGGCCTACGAGCAGTACTTC

abundance: NA
d_gene: NA
j_gene: TRBJ2-3
v_gene: TRBV7-9
CDR3aa: CASSSGPSDTQYF
CDR3nt: TGTGCCAGCAGCTCGGGACCGAGCGATACGCAGTATTTT

abundance: many
d_gene: NA
j_gene: TRBJ1-2
v_gene: TRBV7-2
CDR3aa: CASSLDRRANYGYTF
CDR3nt: TGTGCCAGCAGCTTAGACCGACGGGCTAACTATGGCTACACCTTC

abundance: NA
d_gene: NA
j_gene: TRBJ1-1
v_gene: TRBV7-2
CDR3aa: CASSLVWGASTEAFF
CDR3nt: TGTGCCAGCAGCTTAGTGTGGGGGGCGAGTACTGAAGCTTTCTTT

abundance: few
d_gene: TRBD1
j_gene: TRBJ2-3
v_gene: TRBV27
CDR3aa: CASSSRPGQRIGTDTQYF
CDR3nt: TGTGCCAGCAGTTCCCGACCGGGACAGCGTATCGGCACAGATACGCAGTATTTT

abundance: few
d_gene: TRBD1
j_gene: TRBJ2-1
v_gene: TRBV11-2
CDR3aa: CASSMTGANEQFF
CDR3nt: TGTGCCAGCAGTATGACAGGGGCGAATGAGCAGTTCTTC

abundance: few
d_gene: NA
j_gene: TRBJ2-1
v_gene: TRBV19
CDR3aa: CASGASYNEQFF
CDR3nt: TGTGCCAGCGGGGCCTCCTACAATGAGCAGTTCTTC

abundance: many
d_gene: NA
j_gene: TRBJ2-1
v_gene: TRBV20-1
CDR3aa: CSAPPMLGVYNEQFF
CDR3nt: TGCAGTGCTCCCCCCATGTTGGGGGTCTACAATGAGCAGTTCTTC

abundance: NA
d_gene: NA
j_gene: TRBJ2-1
v_gene: TRBV29-1
CDR3aa: CSVDNLRRSSYNEQFF
CDR3nt: TGCAGCGTTGACAACCTTCGCCGGAGCTCCTACAATGAGCAGTTTTTC

abundance: few
d_gene: TRBD1
j_gene: TRBJ1-1
v_gene: TRBV20-1
CDR3aa: CSAREGNRGHTEAFF
CDR3nt: TGCAGTGCTAGAGAGGGAAACAGGGGCCACACTGAAGCTTTCTTT

abundance: few
d_gene: NA
j_gene: TRBJ1-1
v_gene: TRBV10-3
CDR3aa: CATGSLLTRAKNTEAFF
CDR3nt: TGTGCCACTGGGTCCCTACTAACGAGGGCCAAGAACACTGAAGCTTTCTTT

abundance: NA
d_gene: NA
j_gene: TRBJ2-5
v_gene: TRBV10-3
CDR3aa: CAISVRDAETQYF
CDR3nt: TGTGCCATCAGTGTGCGGGACGCAGAGACCCAGTACTTC

abundance: NA
d_gene: TRBD1
j_gene: TRBJ1-2
v_gene: TRBV6-5
CDR3aa: CASTAQGGNGYTF
CDR3nt: TGTGCCAGCACCGCTCAGGGGGGGAATGGCTACACCTTC

abundance: NA
d_gene: NA
j_gene: TRBJ1-2
v_gene: TRBV5-1
CDR3aa: CASSLELPGTGYTF
CDR3nt: TGCGCCAGCAGCTTGGAACTTCCGGGCACAGGCTACACCTTC